The present TCR beta chain was sequenced within a study of Graves' ophthalmopathy and Graves' hyperthyroidism. Study observations and caveats: The majority of expanded thyroid clonotypes above 0.001 frequency also occurred in blood.

Each hyperthyroidism patient was newly diagnosed, with under 2 months' duration, and aged 18 to 65. Establishment of the diagnosis relied upon clinical symptoms, serum thyroxine, TRAb, thyroid ultrasound and orbital computed tomography. The CDR3 has 14 amino acids. V lost 6 bases, J lost 6 bases, and 11 bases stayed unmatched. In germline, CDR1 is MNHEY, CDR2 SMNVEV (reference sequence). RNA transcripts were the source from which TCR beta CDR3 regions were amplified. RT-PCR was first run with HTBI primers, then multiplex PCR in a second round. TCRdb re-derived calls from the multiplex PCR reads in MiXCR, one entry per CDR3 protein. The sample includes about 620,000 distinct CDR3 sequences, 22% of them seen just once. Comment on this clonotype: The target antigen is unknown.

The source of this sequence is a woman aged 18-29 years with stable Graves' hyperthyroidism. Some clones in this sample may be carry-over from other donors' samples. The V call is TRBV27, the J call TRBJ2-7; 7 bases agree with TRBD2. The sequenced sample consisted of peripheral blood. CDR3 protein: CASRRSGKVSEQYF. The CDR3 DNA follows: TGTGCCAGCAGACGAAGCGGGAAGGTCTCCGAGCAGTACTTC.